A selection of T cell receptor beta chains follows, all from one sample in a study of T cell responses to AZD1222 COVID-19 vaccine. Sequencing used immunoSEQ multiplex PCR; TCRdb keeps in-frame clones, though not all of them. In the table there are about 150,000 clones, about 89% of which are singletons. The specimen comprised peripheral blood, sampled on day 0 of MenACWY control vaccination. The receptor set was obtained from an adult in good health. The CDR3 runs from the conserved cysteine through the conserved F or W. The D gene is left open where the match is weak. Size is stated for part of the rows, as once, few or many counts, or as a class when the clone is expanded.

13,TRBV9,NA,TRBJ1-3,NA,CASTSRVGNTIYF,TGTGCCAGCACTAGTCGGGTCGGAAACACCATATATTTT
17,TRBV30,NA,TRBJ1-6,NA,CAWSKGRSSSYNSPLHF,TGTGCCTGGAGTAAAGGACGGTCGAGCTCCTATAATTCACCCCTCCACTTT
13,TRBV30,NA,TRBJ1-1,NA,CAWSDRLNTEAFF,TGTGCCTGGAGTGACAGATTGAACACTGAAGCTTTCTTT
14,TRBV27,NA,TRBJ1-1,TRBD1,CASSFQGARTEAFF,TGTGCCAGCAGTTTTCAGGGGGCGCGAACTGAAGCTTTCTTT
14,TRBV18,NA,TRBJ1-6,TRBD1,CASSPGQGNSPLHF,TGTGCCAGCTCACCAGGACAGGGAAATTCACCCCTCCACTTT
13,TRBV10-1,NA,TRBJ2-7,NA,CASSVEGGYEQYF,TGCGCCAGCAGTGTTGAAGGGGGCTACGAGCAGTACTTC
15,TRBV27,NA,TRBJ1-6,NA,CASSNQGSVNSPLHF,TGTGCCAGCAGTAATCAGGGGTCTGTGAATTCACCCCTCCACTTT
13,TRBV19,NA,TRBJ1-2,NA,CASSIPGSDGYTF,TGTGCCAGTAGTATACCTGGATCGGATGGCTACACCTTC
15,TRBV5-4,NA,TRBJ1-1,TRBD1,CASSRSDRRNTEAFF,TGTGCCAGCAGCCGATCGGACAGGAGGAACACTGAAGCTTTCTTT
12,TRBV9,NA,TRBJ2-7,TRBD2,CASSLLAGEQYF,TGTGCCAGCAGTTTACTAGCGGGGGAGCAGTACTTC
17,TRBV7-3,NA,TRBJ2-1,TRBD2,CASSARTRTSGRYEQFF,TGTGCCAGCAGCGCGAGGACCCGGACTAGCGGGAGATATGAGCAGTTCTTC
15,TRBV6-5,few,TRBJ1-2,NA,CASSPRQARDYGYTF,TGTGCCAGCAGTCCCAGACAGGCGAGAGACTATGGCTACACCTTC